The 18 T cell receptor beta chains given below trace back to one sample, sequenced in a study of T cell repertoires in cytomegalovirus infection. TCRdb re-called the reads with MiXCR, one entry per CDR3 protein. The sample contains around 78,000 distinct CDR3 sequences, approximately 42% of which appear only once. For these TCRs, the target antigens are not known. Sample: CD8+ T cells from cultured PBMCs, taken from culture after CMV antigen stimulation. The receptors were sampled from a human donor in good health (CMV status not recorded). Some clones in this sample may be carry-over from other donors' samples.

The chain couples TRBV7-2 to TRBJ1-5; D remains ambiguous. The CDR3 extends over 13 amino acids. The germline V gene has CDR1 SGHTA and CDR2 FQGNSA. Trimming took off 2 bases at V and 5 bases at J, with 7 bases between the two ends. CDR3 protein: CASSLTRDQPQHF. In nucleotides, the CDR3 is TGTGCCAGCAGCTTAACCAGAGATCAGCCCCAGCATTTT.

The table lists this clonotype with a few counts. This chain links TRBV2 with TRBJ1-5; 10 positions agree with TRBD1. The CDR3 is 14 residues long. The V gene's germline CDR1 is SNHLY and CDR2 FYNNEI. V was pared by 8 bases and J by 4 bases, with 5 bases of the junction left unmatched. DNA for the CDR3: TGTGCCAGCCGAGACAGGGGGCAGAATCAGCCCCAGCATTTT. Encoded protein: CASRDRGQNQPQHF.

A few counts support this clonotype. The rearrangement uses TRBV7-2 and TRBJ2-5, with 8 positions matching TRBD1. Germline V gene sequence: CDR1 SGHTA, CDR2 FQGNSA. CDR3 length: 17 amino acids. V was pared by 5 bases and J by 1 base, with 12 bases of the junction left unmatched. Here the CDR3 DNA reads TGTGCCAGCAGCCCACGCCACCCCGGGACAGGCCAAGAGACCCAGTACTTC. It encodes CASSPRHPGTGQETQYF.

A word on this clonotype: One junction end disagrees with the germline gene, perhaps due to a read error. The V gene is TRBV19, the J gene TRBJ2-4, with 7 bases matching TRBD1. The CDR3 consists of 12 residues. Germline V lookup: CDR1 LNHDA, CDR2 SQIVND (reference sequence). The CDR3 bases are TGTGCCAGTAGTATTGAGGGGGCCGGCCAGAACTTC. Its protein is CASSIEGAGQNF.

This clonotype appeared many times. The genes are TRBV7-8 and TRBJ2-7; no clear D. V was cut by 5 bases and J by 3 bases, with 11 bases left in between. The germline gives CDR1 SGHVS, CDR2 FQNEAQ. This CDR3 is 13 amino acids long. The CDR3 sequence is CASSPPGSYEQYF. The CDR3 DNA reads as TGTGCCAGCAGCCCCCCTGGCAGCTACGAGCAGTACTTC.

J is TRBJ1-2 and V is TRBV7-8; TRBD1 is a possible D gene (6 bases). V was cut by 1 base and J by 4 bases, with 16 bases left in between. Looked up from germline, CDR1 is SGHVS and CDR2 is FQNEAQ. This CDR3 region has 16 residues. The CDR3 here is CASSLGQVAVGYGYTF. The CDR3 DNA reads TGTGCCAGCAGCTTAGGACAGGTTGCCGTTGGCTATGGCTACACCTTC.

This clonotype was counted between two and nine times. This sequence joins TRBV6-6 and TRBJ2-3, with a tentative D call TRBD2 (5 bases). Trimming stripped 6 bases from V and 8 bases from J, with 12 bases between. Germline V CDR1 and CDR2: MNHNY, SVGAGI (reference sequence). This CDR3 is 12 amino acids long. This CDR3 is CASSLTTATQYF. In DNA, the CDR3 is TGTGCCAGCAGCTTGACTACGGCTACGCAGTATTTT.

For this clonotype: The junction and the germline gene differ at one end; a read error may be behind it. The genes are TRBV2 and TRBJ1-1; TRBD1 might be the D (5 bases). The germline V gene has CDR1 SNHLY and CDR2 FYNNEI. The length of the CDR3 is 13 residues. CDR3 coding DNA: TGTGCCAGCAGTCGGGGACTGAATACTGAAGCTTTCTTT. Translated, it gives CASSRGLNTEAFF.

The chain has TRBV9 and TRBJ1-4, with D unclear. V was shortened by 1 base and J by 6 bases, with 22 bases between the two germline ends. The CDR3 is 18 amino acids. The germline gives CDR1 SGDLS, CDR2 YYNGEE. CDR3 residues: CASSVPIIRADDYEKLFF. DNA for the CDR3: TGTGCCAGCAGCGTACCCATCATTCGGGCCGATGATTATGAAAAACTGTTTTTT. The entire variable domain, with the rest obtained from reference TRBV9 and TRBJ1-4, is as follows: DSGVTQTPKHLITATGQRVTLRCSPRSGDLSVYWYQQSLDQGLQFLIQYYNGEERAKGNILERFSAQQFPDLHSELNLSSLELGDSALYFCASSVPIIRADDYEKLFFGSGTQLSVL.

The sample holds one count of this clonotype. Relative to the germline gene, one junction end is altered; a read error may explain this. This rearrangement joins TRBV4-1 to TRBJ2-7; TRBD2 matches at 9 bases. CDR1 MGHRA and CDR2 YSYEKL come from the germline V gene. The CDR3 contains 16 residues. CDR3 nucleotide sequence: TGCGCCTGCAGCTACGGTGTCAGCGGGGGGCTGGACGAGCAGTACTTC. Translated: CACSYGVSGGLDEQYF.

J is TRBJ2-7 and V is TRBV6-2 or TRBV6-3; D may match TRBD1 or TRBD2 (6 bases each). Trimming pared 11 bases from V and 5 bases from J, leaving 13 bases between. The CDR3 contains 11 residues. The germline CDR1 and CDR2 sequences are MNHEY and SVGEGT. The CDR3 region has the DNA TGTGCCGCCGGGGGCCGAAACGAGCAGTACTTC. This codes for CAAGGRNEQYF.

The V call is TRBV5-4, the J call TRBJ2-7; possible D gene TRBD2, 7 bases. V lost 4 bases to trimming and J lost 0 bases, with 17 bases between them. The CDR3 spans 16 residues. Germline CDR1 is SGHNT and CDR2 is YYREEE (reference sequence). The CDR3 loop is CASSPMGGGLSYEQYF. As DNA, the CDR3 is TGTGCCAGCAGCCCTATGGGGGGGGGCCTCTCCTACGAGCAGTACTTC.

The chain combines TRBV20-1 with TRBJ2-7, with D uncertain. This CDR3 is built from 17 residues. Germline CDR1 reads DFQATT; CDR2 reads SNEGSKA (reference sequence). V was trimmed by 1 base and J by 1 base, leaving 20 bases between them. The CDR3 bases are TGCAGTGCTAGAGGAGCTAGACGACCCTCTGATTCCTACGAGCAGTACTTC. Translated, it gives CSARGARRPSDSYEQYF.

The V call is TRBV19, the J call TRBJ1-1; D is possibly TRBD1 (6 bases). The CDR3 runs 11 residues. The ends were cut back, 6 bases at V and 11 bases at J, with 13 bases in the middle. Germline V gene sequence: CDR1 LNHDA, CDR2 SQIVND (reference sequence). CDR3 nucleotide sequence: TGTGCCAGTAGACAGGGTATGGGGGCTTTCTTT. It translates to CASRQGMGAFF. Drawing the rest from reference TRBV19 and TRBJ1-1, the complete variable domain is DGGITQSPKYLFRKEGQNVTLSCEQNLNHDAMYWYRQDPGQGLRLIYYSQIVNDFQKGDIAEGYSVSREKKESFPLTVTSAQKNPTAFYLCASRQGMGAFFGQGTRLTVV.

For the CDR3, the DNA is TGTGCCAGCAGTGAAGCAGGGGTTGTAGCTAATGAAAAACTGTTTTTT. Translation gives CASSEAGVVANEKLFF. The rearrangement joins TRBV6-1 to TRBJ1-4; the D gene is possibly TRBD1 (5 bases). The CDR3 runs to 16 residues. Trimming took off 0 bases at V and 3 bases at J, with 11 bases between the two ends. Germline V gives CDR1 MNHNS, CDR2 SASEGT.

In this sample, this clonotype turned up a few times. The chain has TRBV19 and TRBJ2-2; a weak D match, TRBD2 (7 bases). This CDR3 is 16 amino acids long. Germline loops: CDR1 LNHDA, CDR2 SQIVND (reference sequence). The V and J ends lost 2 bases and 3 bases respectively, with 13 bases between them. In DNA form, the CDR3 reads TGTGCCAGTAGTATAAGCCGGGGGGCCTACACCGGGGAGCTGTTTTTT. Translated: CASSISRGAYTGELFF.

This clonotype has just one count. The chain joins TRBV3-1 to TRBJ1-1, with a weak D call TRBD1 (6 bases). The V gene's germline CDR1 is LGHDT and CDR2 YNNKEL (reference sequence). The CDR3 has 12 amino acids. Trimming pared 1 base from V and 8 bases from J, leaving 8 bases between. The CDR3 nucleotides read TGTGCCAGCAGCCAAGCCGGGACAGAAGCTTTCTTT. Protein: CASSQAGTEAFF.

This clonotype was picked up a small number of times. J is TRBJ2-7 and V is TRBV5-6, with D perhaps matching TRBD1 (5 bases). The germline gives CDR1 SGHDT, CDR2 YYEEEE. V lost 4 bases and J 0 bases, leaving 23 bases between the germline ends. The CDR3 sequence is 18 residues long. CDR3 sequence: CASSPTDMDTTDSYEQYF. The CDR3 DNA is TGTGCCAGCAGCCCCACGGACATGGACACTACCGACTCCTACGAGCAGTACTTC. Using reference TRBV5-6 and TRBJ2-7 for the parts outside the CDR3, the full variable domain is DAGVTQSPTHLIKTRGQQVTLRCSPKSGHDTVSWYQQALGQGPQFIFQYYEEEERQRGNFPDRFSGHQFPNYSSELNVNALLLGDSALYLCASSPTDMDTTDSYEQYFGPGTRLTVT.